This T cell receptor (beta chain) came from a study of blood T cell repertoires in COVID-19. The germline CDR1 and CDR2 sequences are SGHAT and FQNNGV. The ends were cut back, 2 bases at V and 7 bases at J, with 11 bases in the middle. The CDR3 loop spans 13 amino acids. Assay used: immunoSEQ multiplex PCR; TCRdb lists only in-frame clones, some missing. Of about 480,000 clones in the sample, approximately 92% are singletons; the top ten hold 0.9%. The chain recombines TRBV11-2 with TRBJ1-2; possible D gene TRBD1, 5 bases. The origin of this receptor is a young man with COVID-19, enrolled during active disease. Sequenced input: peripheral blood. The CDR3 region has the DNA TGTGCCAGCAGCTTAACGGGGGACGGTGGCTACACCTTC. This sequence encodes CASSLTGDGGYTF.